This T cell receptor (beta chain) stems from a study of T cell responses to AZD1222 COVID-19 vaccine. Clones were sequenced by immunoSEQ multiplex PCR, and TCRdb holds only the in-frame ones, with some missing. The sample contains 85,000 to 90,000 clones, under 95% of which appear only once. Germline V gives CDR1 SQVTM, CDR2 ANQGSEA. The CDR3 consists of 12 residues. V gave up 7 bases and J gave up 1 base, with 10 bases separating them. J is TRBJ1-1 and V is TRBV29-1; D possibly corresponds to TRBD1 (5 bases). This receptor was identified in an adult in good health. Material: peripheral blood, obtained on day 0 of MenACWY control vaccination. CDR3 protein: CSGRQTNTEAFF. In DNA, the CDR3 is TGCAGCGGTAGACAGACGAACACTGAAGCTTTCTTT.